This T cell receptor (beta chain) is drawn from a study of CD8 T cells in ankylosing spondylitis. General study results and limits: Matched ankylosing spondylitis synovial fluid reportedly showed significant enrichment of disease-linked clones. The study identified a TCR beta motif of eight highly homologous variants that appeared characteristic of ankylosing spondylitis blood. Past studies reported some motif variants in reactive arthritis synovial fluid and blood.

Quantitative molecular-barcoded 5'-RACE generated the TCR beta libraries. MiXCR, run by TCRdb on the 5' RACE reads, gives a single entry per CDR3 protein. The data contain approximately 150,000 distinct CDR3 sequences, approximately 17% of them seen just once; the ten biggest clones take up approximately 30%. As to this clonotype: Its matching antigen is unknown.

The CDR3 consists of 14 residues. V dropped 2 bases and J dropped 0 bases, with 7 bases sitting between them. The V and J genes are TRBV12-3 or TRBV12-4 and TRBJ1-1, with D hard to call. The TCR comes from a male donor with ankylosing spondylitis. Specimen: blood, either unsorted or a sorted T cell fraction (not recorded which). This chain's CDR3 is CASSLTIMNTEAFF. As DNA, the CDR3 is TGTGCCAGCAGTTTAACTATCATGAACACTGAAGCTTTCTTT.